This TCR beta chain derives from a study of cytomegalovirus exposure and HLA in healthy donors. Note on this clone: Its target is not known.

Overall study findings and caveats: Researchers catalogued approximately 170 TCR beta chains as cytomegalovirus-associated. Indistinguishable V segments, including TRBV6-2 and TRBV6-3, were excluded.

The germline gives CDR1 SNHLY, CDR2 FYNNEI. Trimming removed 10 bases at V and 6 bases at J, with 15 bases between. CDR3 length: 12 amino acids. The PCR was carried out with 60 Vbeta primers and 13 Jbeta primers. The protocol was immunoSEQ multiplex PCR, while the TCRdb copy is restricted to in-frame clones and leaves out a portion. The top ten hold 15% to 20% of the sample, which has some 96,000 clones, more than 70% seen once. The receptor comes from a woman aged 60-75 years in good health and CMV-seropositive. The source material was PBMCs. The rearrangement uses TRBV2 and TRBJ1-2, with a tentative D call TRBD1 (5 bases). The CDR3 nucleotides read TGTGCCACCCACCAGGGTACCGATGGCTACACCTTC. Protein: CATHQGTDGYTF.